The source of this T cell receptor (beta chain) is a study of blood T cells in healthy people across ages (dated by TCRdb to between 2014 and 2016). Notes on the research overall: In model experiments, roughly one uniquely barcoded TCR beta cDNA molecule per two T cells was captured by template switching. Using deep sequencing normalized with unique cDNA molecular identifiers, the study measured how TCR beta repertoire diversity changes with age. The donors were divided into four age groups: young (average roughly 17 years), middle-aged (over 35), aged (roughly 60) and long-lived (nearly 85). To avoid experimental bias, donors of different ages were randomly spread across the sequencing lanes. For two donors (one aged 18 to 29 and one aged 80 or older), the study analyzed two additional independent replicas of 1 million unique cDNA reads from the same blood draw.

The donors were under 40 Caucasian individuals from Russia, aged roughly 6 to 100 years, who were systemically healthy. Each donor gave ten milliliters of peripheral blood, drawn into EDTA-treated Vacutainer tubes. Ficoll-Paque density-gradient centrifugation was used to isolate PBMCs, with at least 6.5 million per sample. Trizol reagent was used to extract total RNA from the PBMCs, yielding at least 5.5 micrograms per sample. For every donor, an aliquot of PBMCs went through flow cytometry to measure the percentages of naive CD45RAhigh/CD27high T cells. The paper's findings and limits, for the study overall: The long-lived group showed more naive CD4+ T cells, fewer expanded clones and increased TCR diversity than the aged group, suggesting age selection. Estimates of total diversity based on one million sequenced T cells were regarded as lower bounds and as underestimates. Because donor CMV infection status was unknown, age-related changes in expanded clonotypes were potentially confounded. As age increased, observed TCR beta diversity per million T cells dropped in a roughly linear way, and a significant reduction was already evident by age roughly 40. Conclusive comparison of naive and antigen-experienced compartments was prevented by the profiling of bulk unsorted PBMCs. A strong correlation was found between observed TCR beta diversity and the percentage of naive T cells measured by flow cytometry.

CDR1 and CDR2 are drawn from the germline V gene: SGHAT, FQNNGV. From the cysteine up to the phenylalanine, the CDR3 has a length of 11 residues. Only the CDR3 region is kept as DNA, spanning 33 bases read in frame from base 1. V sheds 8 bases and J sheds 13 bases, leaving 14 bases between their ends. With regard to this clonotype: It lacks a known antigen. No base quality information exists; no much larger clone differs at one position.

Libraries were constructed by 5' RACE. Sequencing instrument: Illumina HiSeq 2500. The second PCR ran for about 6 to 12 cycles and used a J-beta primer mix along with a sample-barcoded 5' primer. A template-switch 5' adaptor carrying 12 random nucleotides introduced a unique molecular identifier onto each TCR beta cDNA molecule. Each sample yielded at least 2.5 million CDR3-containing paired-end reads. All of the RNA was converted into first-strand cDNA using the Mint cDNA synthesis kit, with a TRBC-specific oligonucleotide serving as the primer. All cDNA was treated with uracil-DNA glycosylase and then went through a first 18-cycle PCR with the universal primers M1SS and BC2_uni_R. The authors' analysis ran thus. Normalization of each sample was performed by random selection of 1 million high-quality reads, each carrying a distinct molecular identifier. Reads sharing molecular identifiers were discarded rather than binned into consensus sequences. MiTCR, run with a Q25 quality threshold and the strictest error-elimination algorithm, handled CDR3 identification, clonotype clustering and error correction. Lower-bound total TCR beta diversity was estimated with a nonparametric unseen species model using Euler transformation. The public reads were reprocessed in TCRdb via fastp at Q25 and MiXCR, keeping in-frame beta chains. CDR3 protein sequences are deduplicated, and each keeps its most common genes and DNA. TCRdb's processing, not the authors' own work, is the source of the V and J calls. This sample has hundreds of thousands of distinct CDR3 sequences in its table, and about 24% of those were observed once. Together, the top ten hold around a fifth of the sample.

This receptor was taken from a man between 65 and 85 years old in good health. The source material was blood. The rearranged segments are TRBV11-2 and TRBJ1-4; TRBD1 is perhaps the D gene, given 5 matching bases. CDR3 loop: CASDNGGLLFF. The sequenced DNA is TGTGCCAGCGACAACGGGGGGTTACTGTTTTTT.